A single sample is the source of the 28 T cell receptor beta chains below, sequenced in a study of T cell responses to AZD1222 COVID-19 vaccine. Using immunoSEQ multiplex PCR, the repertoire was profiled, and TCRdb retains in-frame clones only, with some absent. Here the sample spans about 120,000 clones, roughly 90% being singletons. This specimen consisted of peripheral blood, obtained on day 0 of AZD1222 vaccination. The receptor source for this set is an adult in good health.

This chain uses TRBV18 with TRBJ1-1; D is unresolved. With 3 bases removed from V and 1 base from J, the gap between germline ends came to 6 bases. This CDR3 is built from 13 residues. CDR1 and CDR2 from the germline V gene are KGHSH and LQKENI. The CDR3 sequence: CASSPGRNTEAFF. The CDR3 DNA is TGTGCCAGCTCACCTGGGAGGAACACTGAAGCTTTCTTT.

V and J are TRBV6-5 and TRBJ2-2, with 8 bases that match TRBD2. The CDR3 is 13 amino acids. CDR1 is MNHEY, CDR2 SVGAGI, per germline. The junction had 5 bases not matched to a gene; V was cut back by 8 bases and J by 6 bases. CDR3 protein: CASSREGAGELFF. In nucleotides, the CDR3 is TGTGCCAGCTCCCGGGAGGGGGCCGGGGAGCTGTTTTTT.

Concerning this clone itself: This sample also contains other DNA sequences that code for the same CDR3. The genes are TRBV30 and TRBJ1-5, with D maybe TRBD1 (6 bases). CDR3 size: 13 residues. The V end was cut by 1 base, the J end by 4 bases, with 8 bases between. Germline lookup yields CDR1 GTSNPN and CDR2 SVGIG (reference sequence). This CDR3 reads CAWSGQGNQPQHF. The CDR3 DNA follows: TGTGCCTGGAGTGGTCAGGGGAATCAGCCCCAGCATTTT.

This clone was observed a single time. The chain employs TRBV27 and TRBJ1-4; D uncertain. Per germline, CDR1 MNHEY and CDR2 SMNVEV (reference sequence). Trimming stripped 8 bases from V and 4 bases from J, with 14 bases between. The CDR3 is 14 amino acids. CDR3 sequence reads: CASPTGLHNEKLFF. DNA of the CDR3: TGTGCCAGCCCCACTGGACTTCATAATGAAAAACTGTTTTTT.

V is TRBV5-4 and J is TRBJ1-1; D unresolved. The germline V gene encodes CDR1 SGHNT and CDR2 YYREEE (reference sequence). This CDR3 spans 18 amino acids. Trimming took off 4 bases at V and 3 bases at J, with 25 bases between the two ends. As DNA, the CDR3 is TGTGCCAGCAGCCGATCGACTATCACGGACGGGGAATACACTGAAGCTTTCTTT. Translated: CASSRSTITDGEYTEAFF. The full variable domain, with the rest looked up from reference TRBV5-4 and TRBJ1-1, is ETGVTQSPTHLIKTRGQQVTLRCSSQSGHNTVSWYQQALGQGPQFIFQYYREEENGRGNFPPRFSGLQFPNYSSELNVNALELDDSALYLCASSRSTITDGEYTEAFFGQGTRLTVV.

The V gene is TRBV7-2, the J gene TRBJ1-5; D is possibly TRBD1 (6 bases). The CDR3 loop spans 17 amino acids. CDR1 and CDR2 (germline): SGHTA, FQGNSA. The germline V and J ends were trimmed by 1 base and 3 bases, with 16 bases remaining between them. CDR3 residues: CASSLVGRGFFNQPQHF. The DNA for the CDR3 is TGTGCCAGCAGCTTAGTGGGCAGGGGATTTTTCAATCAGCCCCAGCATTTT.

The chain couples TRBV9 to TRBJ1-6, with D hard to call. The length of the CDR3 is 16 residues. Trimming stripped 4 bases from V and 7 bases from J, with 18 bases between. The germline gives CDR1 SGDLS, CDR2 YYNGEE. Here the CDR3 reads CASSTGSAATNSPLHF. CDR3 nucleotide sequence: TGTGCCAGCAGCACTGGGTCTGCCGCTACCAATTCACCCCTCCACTTT.

The chain joins TRBV27 to TRBJ1-3, with 7 bases matching TRBD1. The germline CDR1 and CDR2 sequences are MNHEY and SMNVEV (reference sequence). V lost 5 bases, J lost 1 base, and 5 bases stayed unmatched. The CDR3 consists of 15 residues. This CDR3 reads CASSVRGPSGNTIYF. CDR3 nucleotide sequence: TGTGCCAGCAGTGTAAGGGGGCCTTCTGGAAACACCATATATTTT.

The rearrangement uses TRBV6-5 and TRBJ2-7, with TRBD1 identical over 9 bases. CDR3 size: 13 residues. Looked up from germline, CDR1 is MNHEY and CDR2 is SVGAGI. CDR3 DNA sequence: TGTGCGACAGGGGGACGAAACTCCTACGAGCAGTACTTC. This gives the protein CATGGRNSYEQYF.

The rearrangement links TRBV7-9 to TRBJ1-4; 8 bases map to TRBD1. The J segment lost 5 bases and the V segment lost 5 bases, leaving 4 bases of the junction unmatched. Germline-derived CDR1 and CDR2 are SEHNR and FQNEAQ (reference sequence). CDR3 size: 14 residues. This CDR3 is CASSIGTGNEKLFF. The CDR3 nucleotides are TGTGCCAGCAGCATAGGGACAGGAAATGAAAAACTGTTTTTT.

This sequence joins TRBV6-5 and TRBJ1-2, with 7 nucleotides matching TRBD1. Germline CDR1 and CDR2: MNHEY and SVGAGI. This CDR3 has 15 residues. Trimming at V came to 7 bases and at J to 3 bases, leaving 11 bases not matched to a gene. The CDR3 DNA reads as TGTGCCAGCAACGGTTTGGACAGGAGGGACTATGGCTACACCTTC. Translation: CASNGLDRRDYGYTF.

This clone appeared a single time. The rearrangement joins TRBV9 to TRBJ2-1; 8 bases line up with TRBD1. This CDR3 has 15 residues. With V trimmed by 0 bases and J by 7 bases, 6 bases remained unmatched. Germline lookup yields CDR1 SGDLS and CDR2 YYNGEE. The chain's CDR3 is CASSVARTGLNEQFF. The CDR3 region has the DNA TGTGCCAGCAGCGTAGCTCGGACAGGGTTAAATGAGCAGTTCTTC.

The V and J genes are TRBV19 and TRBJ2-4; 10 bases line up with TRBD1. CDR1 is LNHDA, CDR2 SQIVND, per germline (reference sequence). The length of the CDR3 is 14 residues. The V segment lost 6 bases and the J segment 8 bases; nucleotides outside the gene matches: 7. This CDR3 reads CASRGQGSGDIQYF. The CDR3 DNA is TGTGCCAGTAGGGGACAGGGGAGCGGCGACATTCAGTACTTC.

This clone has only one observation. The chain carries TRBV12-5 and TRBJ2-7; D possibly matches TRBD1 or TRBD2 (5 bases each). Trimming shortened V by 3 bases and J by 4 bases, and 16 bases separated the two germline ends. This CDR3 region has 15 residues. Germline assignment: CDR1 LGHNT and CDR2 FRNRAP. CDR3 amino acids: CASGLGTKGEYEQYF. In nucleotides, the CDR3 is TGTGCTAGTGGTTTAGGGACCAAAGGAGAGTACGAGCAGTACTTC.

V usage is TRBV6-5 and J usage is TRBJ2-3, with unresolved D. V was trimmed by 11 bases and J by 3 bases, leaving 12 bases between them. The length of the CDR3 is 12 residues. Germline V lookup: CDR1 MNHEY, CDR2 SVGAGI. CDR3 nucleotides: TGTGCCCTCCGCGCCTTTACAGATACGCAGTATTTT. Amino acid sequence: CALRAFTDTQYF.

Only one count was recorded for this clone. The V and J genes are TRBV6-1 and TRBJ1-5, with unresolved D. The length of the CDR3 is 16 residues. CDR1 MNHNS and CDR2 SASEGT come from the germline V gene. V lost 0 bases to trimming and J lost 0 bases, with 9 bases between them. The CDR3 DNA sequence: TGTGCCAGCAGTGAAGCCCGAGGGCATAGCAATCAGCCCCAGCATTTT. Its translation is CASSEARGHSNQPQHF.

The chain recombines TRBV6-5 with TRBJ1-6; perhaps TRBD1 as D (5 bases). Germline CDR1 is MNHEY and CDR2 is SVGAGI. The V end was cut by 2 bases, the J end by 8 bases, with 7 bases between. The CDR3 extends over 13 amino acids. The chain's CDR3 is CASSYLTDSPLHF. The CDR3 DNA is TGTGCCAGCAGTTACCTGACAGATTCACCCCTCCACTTT.

The chain links TRBV7-9 to TRBJ1-4, with D possibly matching TRBD1 (5 bases). V gave up 5 bases and J gave up 7 bases, with 17 bases separating them. The CDR3 loop spans 15 amino acids. CDR1 and CDR2 from the germline V gene are SEHNR and FQNEAQ (reference sequence). The CDR3 reads CASSLVRERGEKLFF. The CDR3 bases are TGTGCCAGCAGCCTAGTCAGGGAACGCGGTGAAAAACTGTTTTTT.

The V gene is TRBV12-3 or TRBV12-4, the J gene TRBJ2-1, with TRBD1 matching 7 bases. The V and J ends lost 7 bases and 9 bases, in that order; junction bases with no gene match: 6. CDR3 length equals 12 residues. CDR3 sequence (DNA): TGTGCCAGCAATACAGGGGTTGGTGAGCAGTTCTTC. The encoded protein is CASNTGVGEQFF.

In nucleotides, the CDR3 is TGCGCCAGCAGCTTCGACAGTTACAATGAGCAGTTCTTC. Translation: CASSFDSYNEQFF. The chain links TRBV5-1 to TRBJ2-1; D is perhaps TRBD1 (5 bases). Germline CDR1 is SGHRS and CDR2 is YFSETQ. The CDR3 sequence is 13 residues long. The V end was cut by 2 bases, the J end by 4 bases, with 7 bases between.

As DNA, the CDR3 is TGTGCCAGCATCATCGGCCTAACTGAAGCTTTCTTT. This translates into CASIIGLTEAFF. The V call is TRBV6-4, the J call TRBJ1-1; unclear D gene. Trimming removed 7 bases at V and 5 bases at J, with 11 bases between. This CDR3 is built from 12 residues. The germline CDR1 and CDR2 sequences are MRHNA and SNTAGT.

This clone was counted a few times. The CDR3 sequence is CASSPVQRYEQYF. The CDR3 DNA is TGTGCCAGCTCACCAGTCCAGCGCTACGAGCAGTACTTC. The chain uses TRBV18 and TRBJ2-7; D not resolved. Germline V gives CDR1 KGHSH, CDR2 LQKENI. The CDR3 sequence is 13 residues long. With 2 bases removed from V and 3 bases from J, the gap between germline ends came to 8 bases.

The gene calls are TRBV3-1 (or the pseudogene TRBV3-2) and TRBJ2-1; D gene unclear. The V gene's germline CDR1 is LGHDT and CDR2 YNNKEL (reference sequence). V was trimmed by 0 bases and J by 11 bases, leaving 8 bases between them. This CDR3 region has 12 residues. The CDR3 DNA reads TGTGCCAGCAGCCAAGAGGTTCAAAAGCAGTTCTTC. As protein: CASSQEVQKQFF.

The chain uses TRBV18 and TRBJ1-2; the match to TRBD1 covers 8 bases. The CDR3 contains 14 residues. CDR1 and CDR2 (germline): KGHSH, LQKENI. Trimming took 4 bases from V and 0 from J; bases not matched to a gene: 1. The CDR3 sequence: CASSQDRANYGYTF. The CDR3 region has the DNA TGTGCCAGCTCACAGGACAGGGCTAACTATGGCTACACCTTC.

CDR3 sequence: CASGGQGYNEQFF. The CDR3 DNA sequence: TGTGCTAGTGGTGGCCAGGGATACAATGAGCAGTTCTTC. V gene TRBV12-5 combines with J gene TRBJ2-1; TRBD1 is a possible D gene (5 bases). The CDR3 runs to 13 residues. The germline V and J ends were trimmed by 5 bases and 4 bases, with 9 bases remaining between them. CDR1 and CDR2 from the germline V gene are LGHNT and FRNRAP.

The rearrangement joins TRBV12-3 or TRBV12-4 to TRBJ1-6; D unclear. Trimming left V 2 bases short and J 9 bases short, with 5 bases between. The CDR3 is 12 amino acids. CDR3: CASSLMGSPLHF. The CDR3 DNA is TGTGCCAGCAGTTTAATGGGTTCACCCCTCCACTTT.

The J gene is TRBJ1-1, the V gene TRBV19, with D hard to call. CDR3 length: 13 residues. The V end was cut by 7 bases, the J end by 5 bases, with 14 bases between. Germline CDR1 LNHDA, CDR2 SQIVND (reference sequence). CDR3 coding DNA: TGTGCCAGTACGCTGGAGGTTAGGACTGAAGCTTTCTTT. It is translated as CASTLEVRTEAFF.

As regards this clone: One end of the junction does not line up with germline, which may come from a read error. V is TRBV2 and J is TRBJ1-1; D unclear. The V gene's germline CDR1 is SNHLY and CDR2 FYNNEI. CDR3 size: 15 residues. In DNA form, the CDR3 reads TGTGCCAGCAGGGGAAAGATGGGGATGAACACTGAAGCTTCCTTT. It yields the protein CASRGKMGMNTEASF. Filled out from reference TRBV2 and TRBJ1-1, the complete variable domain reads EPEVTQTPSHQVTQMGQEVILRCVPISNHLYFYWYRQILGQKVEFLVSFYNNEISEKSEIFDDQFSVERPDGSNFTLKIRSTKLEDSAMYFCASRGKMGMNTEASFGQGTRLTVV.